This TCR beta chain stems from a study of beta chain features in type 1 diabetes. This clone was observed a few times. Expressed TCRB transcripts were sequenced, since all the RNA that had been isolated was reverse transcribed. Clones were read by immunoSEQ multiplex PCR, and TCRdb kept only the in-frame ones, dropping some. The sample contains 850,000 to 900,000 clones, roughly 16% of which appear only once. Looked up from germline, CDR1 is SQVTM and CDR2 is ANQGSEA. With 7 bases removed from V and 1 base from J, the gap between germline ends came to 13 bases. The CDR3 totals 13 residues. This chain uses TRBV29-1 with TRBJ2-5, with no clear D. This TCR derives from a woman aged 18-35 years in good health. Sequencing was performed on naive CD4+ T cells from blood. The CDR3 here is CSAIHDFQETQYF. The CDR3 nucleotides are TGCAGCGCCATTCATGACTTCCAAGAGACCCAGTACTTC.